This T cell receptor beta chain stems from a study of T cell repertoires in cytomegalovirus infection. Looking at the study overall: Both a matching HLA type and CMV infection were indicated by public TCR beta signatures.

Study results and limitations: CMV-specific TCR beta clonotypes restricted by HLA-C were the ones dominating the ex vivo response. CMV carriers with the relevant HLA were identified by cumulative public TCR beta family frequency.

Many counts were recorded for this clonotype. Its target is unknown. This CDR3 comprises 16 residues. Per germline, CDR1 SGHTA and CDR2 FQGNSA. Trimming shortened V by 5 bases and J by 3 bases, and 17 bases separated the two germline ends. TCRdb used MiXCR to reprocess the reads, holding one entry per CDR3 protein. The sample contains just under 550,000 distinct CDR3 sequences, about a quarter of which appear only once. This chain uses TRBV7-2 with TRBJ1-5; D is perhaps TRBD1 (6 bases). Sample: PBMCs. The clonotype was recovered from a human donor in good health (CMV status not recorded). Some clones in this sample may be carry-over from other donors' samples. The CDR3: CASSLSGQQTNQPQHF. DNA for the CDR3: TGTGCCAGCAGCCTGAGTGGACAGCAAACCAATCAGCCCCAGCATTTT.